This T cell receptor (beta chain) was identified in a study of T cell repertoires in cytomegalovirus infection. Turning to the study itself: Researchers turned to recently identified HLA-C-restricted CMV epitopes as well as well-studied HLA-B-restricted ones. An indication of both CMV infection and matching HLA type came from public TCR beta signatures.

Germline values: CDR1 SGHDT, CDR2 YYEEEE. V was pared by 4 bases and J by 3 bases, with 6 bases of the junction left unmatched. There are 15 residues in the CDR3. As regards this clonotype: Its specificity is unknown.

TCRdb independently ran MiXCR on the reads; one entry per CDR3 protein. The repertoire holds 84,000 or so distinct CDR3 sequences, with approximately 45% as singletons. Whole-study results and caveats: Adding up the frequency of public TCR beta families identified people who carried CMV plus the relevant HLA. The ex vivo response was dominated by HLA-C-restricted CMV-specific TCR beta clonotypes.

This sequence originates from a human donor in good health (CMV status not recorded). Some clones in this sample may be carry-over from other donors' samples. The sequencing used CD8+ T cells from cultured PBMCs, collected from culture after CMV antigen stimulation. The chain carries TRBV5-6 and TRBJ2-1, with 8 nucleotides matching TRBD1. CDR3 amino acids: CASSARTGFYNEQFF. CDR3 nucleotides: TGTGCCAGCAGCGCACGGACAGGGTTCTACAATGAGCAGTTCTTC.